This is a list of T cell receptor beta chains from one sample in a study of blood T cell repertoires in COVID-19. Assay used: immunoSEQ multiplex PCR; TCRdb lists only in-frame clones, some missing. The sample has 200,000 to 250,000 clones, roughly 85% seen once. The sequenced material came from peripheral blood. These receptors originate from a middle-aged man with acute or convalescent COVID-19. Both conserved end residues are trimmed from each CDR3. Each record gives: V gene, clone size, CDR3 protein. Size is omitted from some rows. Given values are once, few, many or a class for expanded clones.

V: TRBV3-1/TRBV3-2; size: NA; CDR3: ASSYSGNTIY
V: TRBV2; size: few; CDR3: ASNWGGPQQPQH
V: TRBV3-1/TRBV3-2; size: NA; CDR3: ASSQGSRGETQY
V: TRBV7-9; size: NA; CDR3: ASSWRGIPEQY
V: TRBV3-1/TRBV3-2; size: once; CDR3: ASSAQVFWGQGSGYT
V: TRBV5-1; size: NA; CDR3: ASRARQVNTEAF
V: TRBV2; size: NA; CDR3: ASSVGPGNPYNEQF
V: TRBV11-2; size: NA; CDR3: ASSLGTAGNYNEQF
V: TRBV7-9; size: NA; CDR3: ASSSPGTSGNNEQF
V: TRBV28; size: NA; CDR3: ASSLGQLGSPLH
V: TRBV5-8; size: NA; CDR3: ASSLGDSSYQPQH
V: TRBV5-6; size: NA; CDR3: ASSLREKGNTIY
V: TRBV13; size: NA; CDR3: ASSSSGGSYNSPLH
V: TRBV18; size: NA; CDR3: ASSPPEATFTEAF
V: TRBV5-1; size: once; CDR3: ASSLATTGGAGYT
V: TRBV7-6; size: NA; CDR3: ASSFGTGREQY
V: TRBV5-1; size: NA; CDR3: ASSLIGGAIDEQY
V: TRBV7-2; size: NA; CDR3: ASSEPGNQPQH
V: TRBV9; size: NA; CDR3: ASSGTVSYEQY
V: TRBV18; size: few; CDR3: ASSPPAGAGTEAF
V: TRBV6-5; size: NA; CDR3: ASSLTETRQGSPLH
V: TRBV4-2; size: NA; CDR3: ASSPVPLAGGSYNEQF
V: TRBV30; size: NA; CDR3: AWMGDRADTGELF
V: TRBV7-2; size: NA; CDR3: ASSFHRDRVYGYT
V: TRBV5-6; size: NA; CDR3: ASSFQGGYNEQF
V: TRBV7-2; size: NA; CDR3: ASSHSGGGVYNEQF
V: TRBV2; size: once; CDR3: ASSLGLAGADTQY
V: TRBV5-1; size: NA; CDR3: ASSYRGEGETQY
V: TRBV15; size: once; CDR3: ATRIGGVETQY
V: TRBV10-2; size: NA; CDR3: ASRDEGLYNEQF
V: TRBV7-3; size: NA; CDR3: ASSRAGNTDTQY
V: TRBV7-3; size: NA; CDR3: ASTSPEGARGY
V: TRBV24-1; size: once; CDR3: ATSADRANTGELF